Following are 11 T cell receptor beta chains from one sample sequenced in a study of blood T cell repertoires in COVID-19. Sequencing used immunoSEQ multiplex PCR; TCRdb keeps in-frame clones, though not all of them. This repertoire shows a few hundred thousand clones, roughly 89% found once; its top ten account for roughly 10%. Input material: PBMCs or T cells enriched from blood (not recorded which). The receptors were sampled from a woman aged 50 to 60 who had recovered from COVID-19.

This clone appeared once. Its ends do not fully match the called genes, so a read error is possible. The gene calls are TRBV7-9 and TRBJ2-3; D tentatively fits TRBD1 or TRBD2 (5 bases each). The CDR3 contains 15 residues. CDR1 is SEHNR and CDR2 is FQNEAQ in the germline V gene (reference sequence). The CDR3 sequence: CASSLAGTPGDTQYF. Written as DNA, the CDR3 is TGTGCCAGCAGCCTAGCCGGTACTCCAGGGGATACGCAGTATTTT.

The V and J genes are TRBV5-1 and TRBJ1-2; the match to TRBD1 covers 11 bases. Unmatched junction bases numbered 9, after V lost 0 bases and J lost 5 bases. The CDR3 spans 17 residues. Germline CDR1 reads SGHRS; CDR2 reads YFSETQ. The CDR3 coding sequence is TGCGCCAGCAGCTTGGACCCTCCGGGACAGGGGGGTTATGGCTACACCTTC. This translates into CASSLDPPGQGGYGYTF.

The rearrangement joins TRBV5-1 to TRBJ2-1; TRBD1 aligns across 9 bases. This CDR3 comprises 14 residues. The V gene end was trimmed by 4 bases and the J gene end by 6 bases; junction bases not matched to a gene: 5. Germline V gene data show CDR1 as SGHRS and CDR2 as YFSETQ. CDR3: CASSTGQGVNEQFF. The CDR3 coding sequence is TGCGCCAGCAGCACGGGACAGGGAGTCAATGAGCAGTTCTTC.

This chain uses TRBV27 with TRBJ1-1, with TRBD1 matching 9 bases. The CDR3 covers 14 residues. Trimming cost V 4 bases and J 5 bases; bases outside gene matches: 5. Germline V CDR1 and CDR2: MNHEY, SMNVEV (reference sequence). CDR3 sequence reads: CASSWDREGTEAFF. The CDR3 region has the DNA TGTGCCAGCAGTTGGGACAGGGAAGGAACTGAAGCTTTCTTT.

The chain recombines TRBV27 with TRBJ1-2; TRBD1 aligns across 11 bases. Germline-derived CDR1 and CDR2 are MNHEY and SMNVEV (reference sequence). CDR3 length equals 15 residues. V gave up 5 bases and J gave up 3 bases; unmatched junction bases: 5. The CDR3 spells CASSPGQGAHYGYTF. In DNA form, the CDR3 reads TGTGCCAGCAGTCCCGGACAGGGGGCCCACTATGGCTACACCTTC.

The chain's CDR3 is CASSTGAGGDTQYF. CDR3 nucleotides: TGTGCCAGCAGTACCGGGGCAGGAGGGGATACGCAGTATTTT. This chain joins TRBV6-6 and TRBJ2-3, with D possibly TRBD2 on 6 matching bases. Germline-derived CDR1 and CDR2 are MNHNY and SVGAGI (reference sequence). The V gene lost 5 bases and the J gene lost 6 bases, with 15 bases spanning the gap. This CDR3 spans 14 amino acids.

This chain joins TRBV29-1 and TRBJ1-1; no firm D call. V lost 2 bases, J lost 8 bases, and 12 bases lay in between. This CDR3 contains 12 residues. The germline V gene has CDR1 SQVTM and CDR2 ANQGSEA. The DNA of the CDR3 is TGCAGCGTTGAATCCCAAGACTTGGAAGCTTTCTTT. Translated: CSVESQDLEAFF.

This clone appeared a few times. This chain links TRBV2 with TRBJ1-3; 9 bases line up with TRBD1. The germline V gene encodes CDR1 SNHLY and CDR2 FYNNEI. Unmatched junction bases numbered 7, after V lost 4 bases and J lost 0 bases. The CDR3 loop spans 17 amino acids. This CDR3 reads CASSVPGQGSSGNTIYF. The DNA of the CDR3 is TGTGCCAGCAGTGTCCCGGGACAGGGATCCTCTGGAAACACCATATATTTT.

This chain's CDR3 is CASSPLGLFDSPLHF. The CDR3 region has the DNA TGTGCCAGCAGCCCTCTCGGACTATTCGATTCACCCCTCCACTTT. This chain joins TRBV7-2 and TRBJ1-6; no definite D call. From germline, CDR1 is SGHTA and CDR2 FQGNSA. Trimming took off 5 bases at V and 8 bases at J, with 16 bases between the two ends. This CDR3 has 15 residues.

The chain links TRBV11-1 to TRBJ1-1, with 8 bases that match TRBD1. This CDR3 spans 15 amino acids. V dropped 5 bases and J dropped 9; count of bases not matched to a gene: 14. CDR1 is SGHAT, CDR2 FQDESV, per germline (reference sequence). The CDR3 nucleotides are TGTGCCAGCAGCAAGGACAGGGCCGCTGAAGCCAAAGCTTTCTTT. This gives the protein CASSKDRAAEAKAFF.

J is TRBJ2-5 and V is TRBV4-1, with TRBD2 as a possible D gene (7 bases). Trimming removed 4 bases from V and 4 bases from J, with 16 bases in between. The CDR3 has 15 amino acids. Per the germline V gene, CDR1 is MGHRA and CDR2 is YSYEKL. The DNA for the CDR3 is TGCGCCAGCAGCCGTACCGCAGGGGAGGGAGAGACCCAGTACTTC. It encodes CASSRTAGEGETQYF.